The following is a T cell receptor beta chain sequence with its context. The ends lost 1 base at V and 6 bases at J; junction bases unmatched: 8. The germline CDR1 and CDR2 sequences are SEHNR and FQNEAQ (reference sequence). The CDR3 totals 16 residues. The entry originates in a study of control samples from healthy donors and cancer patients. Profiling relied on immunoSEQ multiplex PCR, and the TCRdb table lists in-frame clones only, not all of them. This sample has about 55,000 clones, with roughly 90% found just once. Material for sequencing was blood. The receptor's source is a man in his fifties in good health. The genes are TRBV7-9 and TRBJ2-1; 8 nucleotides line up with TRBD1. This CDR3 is CASSLETGQGINEQFF. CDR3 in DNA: TGTGCCAGCAGCTTAGAAACAGGACAGGGTATCAATGAGCAGTTCTTC.